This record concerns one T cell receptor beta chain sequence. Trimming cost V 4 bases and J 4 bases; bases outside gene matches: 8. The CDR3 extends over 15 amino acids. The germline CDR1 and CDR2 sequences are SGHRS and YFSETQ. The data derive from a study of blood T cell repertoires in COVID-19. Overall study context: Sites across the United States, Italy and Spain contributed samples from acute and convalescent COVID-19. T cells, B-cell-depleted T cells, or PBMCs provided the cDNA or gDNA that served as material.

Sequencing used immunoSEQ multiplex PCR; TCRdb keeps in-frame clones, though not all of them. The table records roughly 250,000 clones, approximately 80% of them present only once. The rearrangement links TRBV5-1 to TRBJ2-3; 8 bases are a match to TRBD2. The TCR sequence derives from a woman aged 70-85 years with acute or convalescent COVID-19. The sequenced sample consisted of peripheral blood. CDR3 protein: CASSLSGGASDTQYF. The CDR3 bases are TGCGCCAGCAGCCTATCCGGGGGGGCATCAGATACGCAGTATTTT.